This is a list of T cell receptor beta chains from one sample in a study of blood T cell repertoires in COVID-19. The assay was immunoSEQ multiplex PCR, and TCRdb's table has in-frame clones only and misses some. The top ten hold 0.95% to 1% of the sample, which has roughly 360,000 clones, roughly 90% seen once. Input material: PBMCs or T cells enriched from blood (not recorded which). The receptors stem from a woman under 40 with acute COVID-19. Both conserved end residues are part of each CDR3. The D gene is left open where the match is weak. Expanded clones get a size class; other rows say once, few or many, or leave the size out.

j_gene: TRBJ1-5; d_gene: TRBD1; len: 14; abundance: NA; v_gene: TRBV7-9; CDR3nt: TGTGCCAGCAGCTTAGAGGGGGCGGGTCAGCCCCAGCATTTT; CDR3aa: CASSLEGAGQPQHF
j_gene: TRBJ1-5; d_gene: NA; len: 15; abundance: NA; v_gene: TRBV7-2; CDR3nt: TGTGCCAGCAGGTGGGGAGTGGATAGCAATCAGCCCCAGCATTTT; CDR3aa: CASRWGVDSNQPQHF
j_gene: TRBJ1-6; d_gene: TRBD1; len: 14; abundance: NA; v_gene: TRBV27; CDR3nt: TGTGCCAGCAGTTTCAGGGGGAATAATTCACCCCTCCACTTT; CDR3aa: CASSFRGNNSPLHF
j_gene: TRBJ2-5; d_gene: TRBD2; len: 15; abundance: once; v_gene: TRBV27; CDR3nt: TGTGCCAGCATGGGGACTAGATTTGGGGGAGAGACCCAGTACTTC; CDR3aa: CASMGTRFGGETQYF
j_gene: TRBJ1-6; d_gene: NA; len: 15; abundance: NA; v_gene: TRBV4-1; CDR3nt: TGCGCCAGCAGCCAGACACCCTTACAGGCGTCACCCCTCCACTTT; CDR3aa: CASSQTPLQASPLHF
j_gene: TRBJ2-1; d_gene: NA; len: 15; abundance: NA; v_gene: TRBV11-3; CDR3nt: TGTGCCAGCAGCTATGGGGGGGGCCTCTGGGATGAGCAGTTCTTC; CDR3aa: CASSYGGGLWDEQFF
j_gene: TRBJ1-3; d_gene: NA; len: 14; abundance: NA; v_gene: TRBV11-2; CDR3nt: TGTGCCAGCAGCTTAGCAGGGGACGGAAACACCATATATTTT; CDR3aa: CASSLAGDGNTIYF
j_gene: TRBJ1-5; d_gene: NA; len: 15; abundance: once; v_gene: TRBV5-1; CDR3nt: TGCGCCAGCAGCTTGGACGGGATGGGCAATCAGCCCCAGCATTTT; CDR3aa: CASSLDGMGNQPQHF
j_gene: TRBJ1-4; d_gene: TRBD1; len: 15; abundance: NA; v_gene: TRBV6-5; CDR3nt: TGTGCCAGCAGGGCCATCACAGGGGGGCGAGAAAAACTGTTTTTT; CDR3aa: CASRAITGGREKLFF
j_gene: TRBJ2-1; d_gene: NA; len: 14; abundance: once; v_gene: TRBV7-2; CDR3nt: TGTGCCAGCAGCTTATGGTCTAGCTACAATGAGCAGTTCTTC; CDR3aa: CASSLWSSYNEQFF
j_gene: TRBJ1-1; d_gene: TRBD1; len: 14; abundance: NA; v_gene: TRBV7-8; CDR3nt: TGTGCCAGCAGCGCCGACAGGGGGTGGACTGAAGCTTTCTTT; CDR3aa: CASSADRGWTEAFF
j_gene: TRBJ1-4; d_gene: TRBD1; len: 14; abundance: NA; v_gene: TRBV2; CDR3nt: TGTGCCAGCAGCCCGGGACAGGTGGCTGAAAAACTGTTTTTT; CDR3aa: CASSPGQVAEKLFF
j_gene: TRBJ2-1; d_gene: NA; len: 19; abundance: NA; v_gene: TRBV18; CDR3nt: TGTGCCAGCTCCCACCGGGGAAGCCTAAGCCAGGGGAAAGAGGGGGAGCAGTTCTTC; CDR3aa: CASSHRGSLSQGKEGEQFF
j_gene: TRBJ2-1; d_gene: TRBD1; len: 14; abundance: NA; v_gene: TRBV3-1/TRBV3-2; CDR3nt: TGTGCCAGCAGCCAACGGGACAGGTTAGGCGAGCAGTTCTTC; CDR3aa: CASSQRDRLGEQFF